The 16 T cell receptor beta chains presented below share a single source sample, sequenced in a study of control samples from healthy donors and cancer patients. The assay was immunoSEQ multiplex PCR, and TCRdb's table has in-frame clones only and misses some. The table shows 90,000 to 140,000 clones, with about four fifths occurring only once. Sequenced material: blood. Source of these receptors: a woman aged 50 to 60 in good health.

The chain joins TRBV6-1 to TRBJ1-1; perhaps TRBD1 as D (5 bases). The V and J ends lost 3 bases and 1 base respectively, with 12 bases between them. This CDR3 is built from 15 residues. The germline CDR1 and CDR2 sequences are MNHNS and SASEGT. In nucleotides, the CDR3 is TGTGCCAGCAGTGATAGGGGATTGGCGAACACTGAAGCTTTCTTT. Translated: CASSDRGLANTEAFF.

The chain has TRBV9 and TRBJ2-1; D might be TRBD2 (5 bases). V was trimmed by 3 bases and J by 8 bases, leaving 12 bases between them. This CDR3 contains 13 residues. The germline gives CDR1 SGDLS, CDR2 YYNGEE. The CDR3 coding sequence is TGTGCCAGCAGCGCGACCCCTAGCCATGAGCAGTTCTTC. Amino acids: CASSATPSHEQFF.

The chain couples TRBV15 to TRBJ2-5; either TRBD1 or TRBD2 may supply D (5 bases each). Per the germline V gene, CDR1 is LNHNV and CDR2 is YYDKDF (reference sequence). The CDR3 contains 14 residues. Between the trimmed V and J ends, which lost 4 bases and 2 bases, there was a span of 11 bases. The CDR3 reads CATSKGTGQETQYF. The CDR3 region has the DNA TGTGCCACCAGCAAAGGGACGGGACAAGAGACCCAGTACTTC.

The chain carries TRBV9 and TRBJ2-1; 7 bases fit TRBD2. Trimming removed 0 bases from V and 7 bases from J; junction bases left unmatched: 7. The V gene's germline CDR1 is SGDLS and CDR2 YYNGEE. The length of the CDR3 is 15 residues. The CDR3 sequence is CASSVAGGVGNEQFF. In DNA form, the CDR3 reads TGTGCCAGCAGCGTAGCTGGGGGGGTAGGAAATGAGCAGTTCTTC. The full variable domain, its missing parts supplied by reference TRBV9 and TRBJ2-1, is DSGVTQTPKHLITATGQRVTLRCSPRSGDLSVYWYQQSLDQGLQFLIQYYNGEERAKGNILERFSAQQFPDLHSELNLSSLELGDSALYFCASSVAGGVGNEQFFGPGTRLTVL.

The chain joins TRBV5-6 to TRBJ1-4, with D tentatively TRBD1 (6 bases). Per the germline V gene, CDR1 is SGHDT and CDR2 is YYEEEE. The length of the CDR3 is 14 residues. V dropped 2 bases and J dropped 8 bases, with 13 bases sitting between them. This CDR3 reads CASSLGGFEEKLFF. The CDR3 DNA sequence: TGTGCCAGCAGCTTAGGGGGATTTGAGGAAAAACTGTTTTTT.

The chain uses TRBV6-4 and TRBJ1-5; D not certain. The CDR3 runs to 11 residues. Trimming shortened V by 4 bases and J by 5 bases, and 3 bases separated the two germline ends. Germline CDR1 and CDR2: MRHNA and SNTAGT. The CDR3 sequence: CASSVYQPQHF. Written as DNA, the CDR3 is TGTGCCAGCAGTGTCTATCAGCCCCAGCATTTT.

This clone was recorded a few times. The chain combines TRBV6-6 with TRBJ1-2; TRBD1 is a possible D gene (5 bases). With 2 bases removed from V and 4 bases from J, the gap between germline ends came to 11 bases. CDR1 is MNHNY, CDR2 SVGAGI, per germline (reference sequence). This CDR3 is built from 14 residues. CDR3 sequence reads: CASSYADSSYGYTF. DNA for the CDR3: TGTGCCAGCAGTTACGCCGACAGCTCCTATGGCTACACCTTC.

For the CDR3, the DNA is TGCGCCAGCAGCCAAGATCTAGCTCACTTGGCTGGAAACACCATATATTTT. It is translated as CASSQDLAHLAGNTIYF. The V and J genes are TRBV4-3 and TRBJ1-3; D uncertain. Germline V lookup: CDR1 LGHNA, CDR2 YSLEER. The CDR3 is 17 residues long. Trimming took 0 bases from V and 2 from J, leaving 14 bases between them.

This chain connects TRBV15 to TRBJ1-2, with 10 nucleotides matching TRBD1. CDR1 and CDR2 (germline): LNHNV, YYDKDF (reference sequence). The V segment lost 0 bases and the J segment 8 bases; nucleotides outside the gene matches: 6. The CDR3 covers 15 residues. CDR3 sequence: CATSRDTGTGDGYTF. The CDR3 nucleotides read TGTGCCACCAGCAGAGATACCGGGACAGGGGACGGCTACACCTTC.

This rearrangement joins TRBV11-2 to TRBJ2-7; weak D call: TRBD2 (6 bases). The germline V gene encodes CDR1 SGHAT and CDR2 FQNNGV. The CDR3 consists of 14 residues. The germline V and J ends were trimmed by 1 base and 6 bases, with 13 bases remaining between them. In nucleotides, the CDR3 is TGTGCCAGCAGCTTAGGGAGGGGCAGCGTCGAGCAGTACTTC. Residues: CASSLGRGSVEQYF.

This clone has just a few counts. The genes are TRBV19 and TRBJ2-3, with D possibly called TRBD1 or TRBD2 (7 bases each). The ends were cut back, 6 bases at V and 5 bases at J, with 21 bases in the middle. The CDR3 extends over 16 amino acids. The V gene's germline CDR1 is LNHDA and CDR2 SQIVND (reference sequence). In DNA, the CDR3 is TGTGCCAGTAGAAACAGGGGCGGGGGAAGTCGAGATACGCAGTATTTT. It specifies CASRNRGGGSRDTQYF. The entire variable domain, with the rest obtained from reference TRBV19 and TRBJ2-3, is as follows: DGGITQSPKYLFRKEGQNVTLSCEQNLNHDAMYWYRQDPGQGLRLIYYSQIVNDFQKGDIAEGYSVSREKKESFPLTVTSAQKNPTAFYLCASRNRGGGSRDTQYFGPGTRLTVL.

V gene TRBV10-3 combines with J gene TRBJ1-1; D is undetermined. CDR3 length: 13 residues. The V and J ends lost 0 bases and 1 base respectively, with 3 bases between them. Germline CDR1 is ENHRY and CDR2 is SYGVKD. The DNA for the CDR3 is TGTGCCATCAGTGAGTCATGGAACACTGAAGCTTTCTTT. This translates into CAISESWNTEAFF.

The chain uses TRBV7-9 and TRBJ1-4; D is unresolved. The V end lost 5 bases, the J end lost 3 bases, and 10 bases lay between the germline ends. CDR3 length: 14 amino acids. The germline CDR1 and CDR2 sequences are SEHNR and FQNEAQ (reference sequence). CDR3 in DNA: TGTGCCAGCAGCCGAGAGGGTGCTAATGAAAAACTGTTTTTT. Amino acid sequence: CASSREGANEKLFF.

The genes are TRBV3-1 (or the pseudogene TRBV3-2) and TRBJ2-6; D is unclear. The CDR3 has 16 amino acids. Per the germline V gene, CDR1 is LGHDT and CDR2 is YNNKEL (reference sequence). V lost 1 base, J lost 1 base, and 8 bases lay in between. The CDR3 DNA follows: TGTGCCAGCAGCCAAGTAGGGAAATCTGGGGCCAACGTCCTGACTTTC. It codes for CASSQVGKSGANVLTF.

The chain employs TRBV14 and TRBJ2-2; D unclear. The germline V and J ends were trimmed by 8 bases and 4 bases, with 23 bases remaining between them. Germline V gene sequence: CDR1 SGHDN, CDR2 FVKESK. There are 17 residues in the CDR3. CDR3 DNA sequence: TGTGCCAGCTCCACAAGAGGTCCCCTTGGAGTCACCGGGGAGCTGTTTTTT. It codes for CASSTRGPLGVTGELFF.

The V call is TRBV3-1 (or the pseudogene TRBV3-2), the J call TRBJ2-1, with 11 positions matching TRBD2. After removal of 4 bases from V and 10 bases from J, the junction contained 9 bases not matched to a gene. This CDR3 is built from 15 residues. Germline V gives CDR1 LGHDT, CDR2 YNNKEL (reference sequence). The CDR3 protein is CASSRDIAGGREQFF. Written as DNA, the CDR3 is TGTGCCAGCAGCCGCGATATAGCGGGGGGGCGGGAGCAGTTCTTC.